The subject of this entry is one T cell receptor (beta chain). The sample comes from a study of blood T cell repertoires in COVID-19. The repertoire was sequenced with immunoSEQ multiplex PCR; TCRdb's copy has only in-frame clones and lacks some. The profile shows approximately 81,000 clones, roughly four fifths of them singletons. Trimming stripped 4 bases from V and 7 bases from J, with 10 bases between. The germline V gene has CDR1 MNHEY and CDR2 SVGAGI. This CDR3 region has 12 residues. Input material: peripheral blood. This TCR came from a human donor in a cohort sampled during active COVID-19. The V call is TRBV6-5, the J call TRBJ1-2; D is perhaps TRBD1 (6 bases). DNA for the CDR3: TGTGCCAGCAGTTTTCAGGGGTTTGGCTACACCTTC. This gives the protein CASSFQGFGYTF.